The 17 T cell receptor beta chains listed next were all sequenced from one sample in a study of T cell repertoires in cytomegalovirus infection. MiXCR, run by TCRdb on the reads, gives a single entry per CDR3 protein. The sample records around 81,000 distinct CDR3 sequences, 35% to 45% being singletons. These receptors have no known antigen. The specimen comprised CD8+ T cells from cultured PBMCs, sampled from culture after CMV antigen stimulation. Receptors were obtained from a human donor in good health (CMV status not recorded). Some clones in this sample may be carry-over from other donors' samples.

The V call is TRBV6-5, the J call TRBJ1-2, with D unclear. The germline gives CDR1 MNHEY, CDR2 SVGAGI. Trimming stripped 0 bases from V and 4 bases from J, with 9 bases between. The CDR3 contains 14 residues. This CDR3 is CASSYSPGIYGYTF. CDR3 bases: TGTGCCAGCAGTTACTCGCCAGGAATCTATGGCTACACCTTC.

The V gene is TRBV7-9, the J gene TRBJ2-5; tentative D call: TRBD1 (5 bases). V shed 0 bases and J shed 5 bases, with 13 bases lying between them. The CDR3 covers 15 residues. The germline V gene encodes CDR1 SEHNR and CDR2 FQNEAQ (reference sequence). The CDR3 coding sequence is TGTGCCAGCAGCTTAGCCTGGGAAGGGGTGGAGACCCAGTACTTC. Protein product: CASSLAWEGVETQYF.

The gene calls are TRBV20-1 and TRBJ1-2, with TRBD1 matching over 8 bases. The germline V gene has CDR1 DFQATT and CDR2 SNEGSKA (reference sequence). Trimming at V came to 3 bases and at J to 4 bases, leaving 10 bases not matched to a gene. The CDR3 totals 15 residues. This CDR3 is CSARGTGDPPYGYTF. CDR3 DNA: TGCAGTGCTAGGGGGACAGGCGATCCTCCCTATGGCTACACCTTC.

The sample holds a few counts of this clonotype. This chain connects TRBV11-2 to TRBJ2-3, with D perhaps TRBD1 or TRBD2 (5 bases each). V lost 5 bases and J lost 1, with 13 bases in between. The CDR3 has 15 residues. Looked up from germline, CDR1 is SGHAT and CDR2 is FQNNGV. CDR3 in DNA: TGTGCCAGCAGCCCCGGGACGTCACGCACAGATACGCAGTATTTT. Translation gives CASSPGTSRTDTQYF.

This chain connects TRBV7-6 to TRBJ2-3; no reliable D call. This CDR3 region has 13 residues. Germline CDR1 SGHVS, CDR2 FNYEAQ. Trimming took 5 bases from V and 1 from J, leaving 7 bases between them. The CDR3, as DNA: TGTGCCAGCAGCCCCCAGTGCACAGATACGCAGTATTTT. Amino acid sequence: CASSPQCTDTQYF.

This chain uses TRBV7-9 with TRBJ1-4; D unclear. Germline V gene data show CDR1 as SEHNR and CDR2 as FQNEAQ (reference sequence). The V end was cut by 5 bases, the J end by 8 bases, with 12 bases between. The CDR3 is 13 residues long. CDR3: CASSSLKLEKLFF. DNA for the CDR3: TGTGCCAGCAGCAGTCTGAAGTTGGAAAAACTGTTTTTT.

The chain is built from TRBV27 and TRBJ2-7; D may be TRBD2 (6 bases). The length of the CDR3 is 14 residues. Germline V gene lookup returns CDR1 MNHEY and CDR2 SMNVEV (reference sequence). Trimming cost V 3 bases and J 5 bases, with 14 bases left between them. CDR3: CASSLTGEVHEQYF. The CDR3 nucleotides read TGTGCCAGCAGTTTGACGGGGGAGGTCCACGAGCAGTACTTC.

The CDR3 spells CASSPGRTGSYTQYF. In DNA, the CDR3 is TGTGCCAGCAGCCCAGGGAGGACTGGGTCCTATACGCAGTATTTT. The V and J genes are TRBV11-3 and TRBJ2-3; a possible D gene is TRBD2 (6 bases). V was pared by 5 bases and J by 7 bases, with 19 bases between. The CDR3 consists of 15 residues. Germline loops: CDR1 SGHNT, CDR2 YENEEA.

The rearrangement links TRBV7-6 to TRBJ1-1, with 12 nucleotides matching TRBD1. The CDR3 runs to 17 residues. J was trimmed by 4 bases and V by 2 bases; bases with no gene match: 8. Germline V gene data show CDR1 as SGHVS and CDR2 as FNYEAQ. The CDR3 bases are TGTGCCAGCAGCTTATGGGGACAGGGGGCGGGCGGCACTGAAGCTTTCTTT. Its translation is CASSLWGQGAGGTEAFF. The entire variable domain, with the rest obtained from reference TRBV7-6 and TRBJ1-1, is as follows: GAGVSQSPRYKVTKRGQDVALRCDPISGHVSLYWYRQALGQGPEFLTYFNYEAQQDKSGLPNDRFSAERPEGSISTLTIQRTEQRDSAMYRCASSLWGQGAGGTEAFFGQGTRLTVV.

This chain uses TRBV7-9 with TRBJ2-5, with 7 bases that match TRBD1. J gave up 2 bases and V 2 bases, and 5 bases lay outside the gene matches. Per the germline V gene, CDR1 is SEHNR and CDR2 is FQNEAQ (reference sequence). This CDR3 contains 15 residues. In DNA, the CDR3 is TGTGCCAGCAGCTTAAGCTGGGACAGTCAAGAGACCCAGTACTTC. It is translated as CASSLSWDSQETQYF.

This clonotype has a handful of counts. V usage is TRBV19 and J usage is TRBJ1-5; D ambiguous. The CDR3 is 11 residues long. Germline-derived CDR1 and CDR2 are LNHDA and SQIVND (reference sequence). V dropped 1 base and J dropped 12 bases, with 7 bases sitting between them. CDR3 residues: CASSIAGFQHF. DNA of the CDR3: TGTGCCAGTAGTATAGCTGGATTCCAGCATTTT.

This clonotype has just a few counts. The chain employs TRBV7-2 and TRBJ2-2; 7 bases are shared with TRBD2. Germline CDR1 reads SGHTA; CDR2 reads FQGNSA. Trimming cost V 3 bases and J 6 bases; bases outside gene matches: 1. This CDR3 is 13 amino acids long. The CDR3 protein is CASSLGGAGELFF. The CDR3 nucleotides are TGTGCCAGCAGCTTGGGAGGGGCCGGGGAGCTGTTTTTT. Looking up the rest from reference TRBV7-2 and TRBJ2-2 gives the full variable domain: GAGVSQSPSNKVTEKGKDVELRCDPISGHTALYWYRQSLGQGLEFLIYFQGNSAPDKSGLPSDRFSAERTGGSVSTLTIQRTQQEDSAVYLCASSLGGAGELFFGEGSRLTVL.

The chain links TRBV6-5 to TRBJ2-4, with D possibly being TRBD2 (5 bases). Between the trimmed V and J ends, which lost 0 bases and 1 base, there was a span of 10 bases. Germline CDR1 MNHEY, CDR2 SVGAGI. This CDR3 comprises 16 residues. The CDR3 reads CASSYSGAYAKNIQYF. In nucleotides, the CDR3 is TGTGCCAGCAGTTACTCGGGAGCTTACGCCAAAAACATTCAGTACTTC.

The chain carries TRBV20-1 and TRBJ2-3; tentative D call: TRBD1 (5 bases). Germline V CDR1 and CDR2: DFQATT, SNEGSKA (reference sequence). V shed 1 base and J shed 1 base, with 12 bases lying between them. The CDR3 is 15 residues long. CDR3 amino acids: CSARAGFRGTDTQYF. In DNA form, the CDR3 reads TGCAGTGCTAGAGCAGGGTTTAGGGGCACAGATACGCAGTATTTT.

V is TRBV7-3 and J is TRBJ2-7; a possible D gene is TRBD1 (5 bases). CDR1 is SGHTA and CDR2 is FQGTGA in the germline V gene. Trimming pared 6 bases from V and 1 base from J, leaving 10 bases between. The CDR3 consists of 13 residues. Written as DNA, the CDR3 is TGTGCCAGCAGGACAGCAAATTCCTACGAGCAGTACTTC. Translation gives CASRTANSYEQYF.

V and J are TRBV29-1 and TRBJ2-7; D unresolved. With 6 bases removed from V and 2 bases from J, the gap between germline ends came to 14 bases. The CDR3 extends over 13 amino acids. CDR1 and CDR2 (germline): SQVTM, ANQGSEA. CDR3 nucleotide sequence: TGCAGCGTCGCACCCGACCGGGCCTACGAGCAGTACTTC. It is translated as CSVAPDRAYEQYF.

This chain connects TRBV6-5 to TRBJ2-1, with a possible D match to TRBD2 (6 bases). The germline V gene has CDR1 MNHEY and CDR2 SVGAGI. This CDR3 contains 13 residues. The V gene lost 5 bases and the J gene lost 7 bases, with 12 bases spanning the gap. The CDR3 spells CASSRGVWNEQFF. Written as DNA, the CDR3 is TGTGCCAGCAGTCGCGGGGTCTGGAATGAGCAGTTCTTC.